This T cell receptor beta chain came from a study of shared clonotypes between healthy human individuals (TCRdb year 2020). A note on the overall study: The cohort included three men and two women between 18 and 49 years of age. For each donor, CD4 naive and CD4 memory were each given three plates, CD8 naive was given two plates, and CD8 memory was given one plate. To estimate repertoire size and how much clonotype sharing occurs between individuals, the study deeply sequenced the blood TCR repertoires of 4 to 6 healthy adults. Between about 0.85 and 10 billion PBMCs per donor were obtained by leukapheresis. To increase sequencing depth and limit assay-specific biases, TCR repertoire library preparation and sequencing were carried out by different laboratories using diverse techniques. Overall study outcomes, separate from this receptor: Rarefaction of sorted-subset datasets indicated incomplete sequencing despite the large sequencing depth. Sampling was restricted to blood, and TCR repertoires in tissue are likely to differ from TCR repertoires in blood. Sharing across several donors was observed for roughly 5.4% of naive CD4, over 3% of naive CD8, about 2.5% of memory CD4, and around 0.42% of memory CD8 clonotypes. Larger estimated clonotype richness was generally found for naive subsets than for memory subsets. Based on pairwise subsampling, the degree of clonotype sharing among donors was expected to be affected by sequencing depth. Higher generation probabilities were observed for clonotypes shared by all four sorted-subset donors than for non-shared clonotypes. Because the study included a small number of donors, the genetic and exposure-history diversity represented was limited.

V sheds 6 bases and J sheds 0 bases, leaving 4 bases between their ends. CDR1 and CDR2 are read off the germline V gene (reference sequence) as MNHEY and SMNVEV. Including cysteine and phenylalanine, the CDR3 has 12 amino acids. Only CDR3 DNA is held: 36 bases, read in frame from base 1. Concerning this clone: The clone's antigen remains unknown. No qualities accompany the bases; no much larger clone lies one base away.

Healthy HIV-negative adults with no recently reported acute infections or vaccinations were included as donors. All donors were Caucasian adults living in Nashville, Tennessee, USA. CD4+ T cells were enriched by magnetic negative selection; naive cells were then positively selected on CD45RA, and the negative fraction formed the memory subset. Blood was collected by leukapheresis, and PBMCs were isolated by Ficoll-Histopaque density gradient centrifugation and then cryopreserved in liquid nitrogen vapor phase. Analytical flow cytometry was used to check the purity and quantity of every magnetically sorted T cell population. From each sorted fraction, genomic DNA was isolated and quantified by UV absorbance on a Nanodrop 2000c. Using the deep immunoSEQ assay, multiplex PCR amplified TCR CDR3 regions from genomic DNA. Genomic DNA extracted from each cell subset was distributed evenly over all wells of several immunoSEQ 96-well plates, and each plate served as one replicate. For sorted subsets, roughly 200 ng of genomic DNA, equivalent to around 29,000 T cell genomes, went into each replicate PCR. Purified libraries were measured with a Qubit 3.0 fluorometer, size-checked on a Bioanalyzer 2100, and measured again with the KAPA Library Quantification kit. Every immunoSEQ 96-well plate was sequenced on a dedicated single-read 150-cycle Illumina NextSeq 550 flow cell. As for how the authors treated the data: Because the immunoSEQ output held only junctional sequences and lacked quality scores, the filtering could not match the filtering applied to full-length reads. Sequences were annotated with PyIR, a Python wrapper for IgBLAST v1.9, and V/J genes and CDR3 were assigned using IMGT germline references. Reads with weak V/J assignments (E-value above 1e-6), missing CDR3, stop codons, out-of-frame junctions, or ambiguous translated residues were removed. A V3J clonotype was defined by an identical inferred V gene, J gene, and CDR3 amino acid sequence. The percentage overlap between two repertoires was calculated by dividing the number of shared unique clonotypes by the size of the smaller repertoire. Repertoire richness was assessed with RTK rarefaction, the Chao1 estimator, and Recon v2.1 estimates of unobserved clonotypes. Generation probabilities for all TCRbeta clonotypes obtained by the gDNA method from a handful of donors were computed using OLGA. In its TCRdb copy, this immuneACCESS table keeps in-frame sequences only and misses some clones. Where compared with another copy, unresolved V genes explain less than half of these, and the others have no known cause. V and J calls and clone size are given by that table; D and trimming were obtained from the DNA. Counted in this sample were approximately 980,000 clones; approximately 80% of them appeared once. The ten largest clones take up around 1.5% of the sample.

Sample: memory CD4+ T cells sorted from blood. The intended sense of this specimen's cell subset or site label: CD45RA-negative fraction. This receptor was identified in a man younger than 35 in good health. In this chain, TRBV27 is recombined with TRBJ2-3, with the D segment identity uncertain. Here the CDR3 is given as CASSKSTDTQYF. The nucleotide sequence reads TGTGCCAGCAGCAAAAGCACAGATACGCAGTATTTT.